Below are 25 T cell receptor beta chains sequenced from a single sample in a study of cytomegalovirus exposure and HLA in healthy donors. The PCR used 60 Vbeta and 13 Jbeta primers. The protocol was immunoSEQ multiplex PCR, while the TCRdb copy is restricted to in-frame clones and leaves out a portion. The sample records about 100,000 clones, around 60% being singletons. What was sequenced was PBMCs. The receptors shown here come from a man aged 25-45 years in good health and CMV-seropositive.

There are a few counts of this clone. The chain combines TRBV5-4 with TRBJ1-6; D perhaps matches TRBD1 (5 bases). CDR3 size: 14 residues. Trimming pared 0 bases from V and 6 bases from J, leaving 7 bases between. Germline CDR1 and CDR2: SGHNT and YYREEE (reference sequence). The CDR3 loop is CASSLDRGNSPLHF. In DNA, the CDR3 is TGTGCCAGCAGCTTGGATAGGGGTAATTCACCCCTCCACTTT.

V is TRBV18 and J is TRBJ2-1, with a tentative D call TRBD1 (5 bases). In germline, CDR1 is KGHSH, CDR2 LQKENI. The CDR3 sequence is 12 residues long. The V and J ends lost 4 bases and 7 bases respectively, with 8 bases between them. CDR3 sequence: CASSQGVNEQFF. CDR3 coding DNA: TGTGCCAGCTCACAAGGGGTGAATGAGCAGTTCTTC. The complete variable domain, with remaining parts taken from reference TRBV18 and TRBJ2-1, reads NAGVMQNPRHLVRRRGQEARLRCSPMKGHSHVYWYRQLPEEGLKFMVYLQKENIIDESGMPKERFSAEFPKEGPSILRIQQVVRGDSAAYFCASSQGVNEQFFGPGTRLTVL.

This CDR3 is CASSSRQGRYEQYF. CDR3 sequence (DNA): TGTGCCAGCAGTTCTCGACAGGGGCGCTACGAGCAGTACTTC. The V and J genes are TRBV6-5 and TRBJ2-7; 8 bases align to TRBD1. CDR3 length equals 14 residues. Germline trimming cut 4 bases from V and 3 bases from J; bases unmatched to any gene: 5. Germline assignment: CDR1 MNHEY and CDR2 SVGAGI.

The gene calls are TRBV4-2 and TRBJ2-1, with unresolved D. Germline values: CDR1 LGHNA, CDR2 YNFKEQ. Trimming shortened V by 0 bases and J by 0 bases, and 9 bases separated the two germline ends. This CDR3 is built from 16 residues. In DNA form, the CDR3 reads TGTGCCAGCAGCCAAGAGACTTTCGGCTCCTACAATGAGCAGTTCTTC. Translating it yields CASSQETFGSYNEQFF.

The rearrangement uses TRBV18 and TRBJ2-1; 13 bases align to TRBD2. This CDR3 region has 17 residues. The germline CDR1 and CDR2 sequences are KGHSH and LQKENI. J gave up 3 bases and V 1 base, and 3 bases lay outside the gene matches. The chain's CDR3 is CASSPLGTSGDYNEQFF. CDR3 DNA sequence: TGTGCCAGCTCACCACTTGGGACTAGCGGGGACTACAATGAGCAGTTCTTC. Variable domain in full (rest from reference TRBV18 and TRBJ2-1): NAGVMQNPRHLVRRRGQEARLRCSPMKGHSHVYWYRQLPEEGLKFMVYLQKENIIDESGMPKERFSAEFPKEGPSILRIQQVVRGDSAAYFCASSPLGTSGDYNEQFFGPGTRLTVL.

V gene TRBV14 combines with J gene TRBJ1-2, with unresolved D. CDR3 size: 13 residues. CDR1 and CDR2 from the germline V gene are SGHDN and FVKESK. With 1 base removed from V and 4 bases from J, the gap between germline ends came to 7 bases. CDR3 sequence reads: CASSQGLAYGYTF. CDR3 bases: TGTGCCAGCAGCCAAGGGCTGGCCTATGGCTACACCTTC.

V gene TRBV30 combines with J gene TRBJ1-2; TRBD1 agrees at 7 bases. CDR1 is GTSNPN and CDR2 is SVGIG in the germline V gene (reference sequence). The trim removed 1 base at V and 4 bases at J, leaving 6 bases unmatched. This CDR3 is built from 14 residues. The CDR3 is CAWSGTTGVYGYTF. DNA for the CDR3: TGTGCCTGGAGTGGGACTACAGGGGTCTATGGCTACACCTTC.

The chain employs TRBV15 and TRBJ2-1; possible D gene TRBD2, 7 bases. V was cut by 0 bases and J by 7 bases, with 10 bases left in between. This CDR3 is 14 amino acids long. Germline V gene sequence: CDR1 LNHNV, CDR2 YYDKDF (reference sequence). The CDR3 loop is CATSREGGANEQFF. The CDR3 DNA is TGTGCCACCAGCAGAGAAGGGGGGGCTAATGAGCAGTTCTTC.

The chain carries TRBV28 and TRBJ1-4; no clear D. Trimming pared 5 bases from V and 0 bases from J, leaving 7 bases between. The CDR3 is 14 amino acids. CDR1 is MDHEN and CDR2 is SYDVKM in the germline V gene. CDR3 residues: CASSAVATNEKLFF. The CDR3 DNA reads as TGTGCCAGCAGTGCAGTCGCAACTAATGAAAAACTGTTTTTT.

The sample holds a few counts of this clone. The chain recombines TRBV5-1 with TRBJ2-7, with TRBD2 identical over 11 bases. This CDR3 contains 14 residues. Germline lookup yields CDR1 SGHRS and CDR2 YFSETQ. Germline trimming cut 3 bases from V and 3 bases from J; bases unmatched to any gene: 2. CDR3: CASSSTSGGYEQYF. The CDR3 DNA follows: TGCGCCAGCAGCTCCACTAGCGGGGGCTACGAGCAGTACTTC.

J is TRBJ1-2 and V is TRBV27, with 9 bases identical to TRBD1. V gave up 6 bases and J gave up 8 bases; unmatched junction bases: 7. CDR3 size: 13 residues. Germline values: CDR1 MNHEY, CDR2 SMNVEV (reference sequence). CDR3 amino acids: CASSITGGWGYTF. The CDR3 DNA reads TGTGCCAGCAGCATAACAGGGGGCTGGGGCTACACCTTC.

The rearrangement uses TRBV10-2 and TRBJ1-6; 12 bases are shared with TRBD1. Looked up from germline, CDR1 is WSHSY and CDR2 is SAAADI. The CDR3 contains 15 residues. Trimming cost V 3 bases and J 7 bases; bases outside gene matches: 1. CDR3 DNA: TGCGCCAGCAGTGACGGGACAGGGGGCAATTCACCCCTCCACTTT. Translation: CASSDGTGGNSPLHF.

This rearrangement joins TRBV4-2 to TRBJ2-6; D unresolved. In germline, CDR1 is LGHNA, CDR2 YNFKEQ. Between the trimmed V and J ends, which lost 4 bases and 0 bases, there was a span of 7 bases. CDR3 size: 15 residues. CDR3 loop: CASSPQNSGANVLTF. The CDR3 nucleotides read TGTGCCAGCAGCCCCCAGAACTCTGGGGCCAACGTCCTGACTTTC.

V is TRBV5-1 and J is TRBJ2-7; 7 bases agree with TRBD2. Germline CDR1 is SGHRS and CDR2 is YFSETQ. CDR3 length: 15 amino acids. After removal of 4 bases from V and 2 bases from J, the junction contained 9 bases not matched to a gene. The CDR3 region is CASSGGGTLPYEQYF. DNA for the CDR3: TGCGCCAGCAGCGGGGGAGGGACCTTGCCCTACGAGCAGTACTTC.

The chain employs TRBV7-9 and TRBJ2-3; maybe TRBD2 (5 bases). The CDR3 is 14 amino acids. The germline CDR1 and CDR2 sequences are SEHNR and FQNEAQ (reference sequence). V dropped 7 bases and J dropped 2 bases, with 13 bases sitting between them. The CDR3 protein is CASTDSAHTDTQYF. CDR3 in DNA: TGTGCCAGCACGGACTCGGCGCACACAGATACGCAGTATTTT. Supplemented by reference TRBV7-9 and TRBJ2-3, the full variable domain reads DTGVSQNPRHKITKRGQNVTFRCDPISEHNRLYWYRQTLGQGPEFLTYFQNEAQLEKSRLLSDRFSAERPKGSFSTLEIQRTEQGDSAMYLCASTDSAHTDTQYFGPGTRLTVL.

The chain recombines TRBV19 with TRBJ2-2, with a tentative D call TRBD1 (6 bases). Germline V gene lookup returns CDR1 LNHDA and CDR2 SQIVND (reference sequence). Trimming removed 6 bases from V and 3 bases from J, with 14 bases in between. The CDR3 has 15 amino acids. CDR3 protein: CASRENRVDTGELFF. The CDR3 DNA is TGTGCCAGTAGGGAGAACAGGGTGGACACCGGGGAGCTGTTTTTT.

This clone has only a few counts. The V gene is TRBV7-9, the J gene TRBJ1-4; tentatively, D is TRBD1 (6 bases). The CDR3 length is 12 residues. Looked up from germline, CDR1 is SEHNR and CDR2 is FQNEAQ (reference sequence). Trimming took 5 bases from V and 11 from J, leaving 12 bases between them. The CDR3 protein is CASSPPQGKLFF. DNA for the CDR3: TGTGCCAGCAGCCCCCCCCAGGGGAAACTGTTTTTT.

The CDR3 DNA sequence: TGCGCCAGCAGCCAAGTGGGGGACAGAGTTAATTCACCCCTCCACTTT. This encodes CASSQVGDRVNSPLHF. The rearrangement joins TRBV4-1 to TRBJ1-6; 7 bases agree with TRBD1. Germline-derived CDR1 and CDR2 are MGHRA and YSYEKL. V lost 1 base to trimming and J lost 6 bases; unmatched junction nucleotides: 6. The CDR3 covers 16 residues.

The chain carries TRBV15 and TRBJ2-3; D call uncertain. Trimming removed 1 base at V and 6 bases at J, with 8 bases between. The CDR3 has 13 amino acids. Per germline, CDR1 LNHNV and CDR2 YYDKDF (reference sequence). CDR3 sequence (DNA): TGTGCCACCAGCAGAGCCCTCCCTGATACGCAGTATTTT. Translated, it gives CATSRALPDTQYF.

This clone has just a few counts. The CDR3: CASTREGSGELFF. The CDR3 bases are TGTGCCAGCACCCGGGAGGGGTCCGGGGAGCTGTTTTTT. This rearrangement joins TRBV2 to TRBJ2-2; 8 nucleotides agree with TRBD2. Losses at the gene ends were 7 bases for V and 6 bases for J; bases not matched to a gene: 4. CDR3 length: 13 residues. Germline assignment: CDR1 SNHLY and CDR2 FYNNEI.

This clone was counted only a few times. Other DNA sequences in the sample encode the same CDR3. V usage is TRBV5-1 and J usage is TRBJ2-5, with D unresolved. Germline CDR1 and CDR2: SGHRS and YFSETQ. The CDR3 sequence is 15 residues long. V dropped 0 bases and J dropped 5 bases, with 14 bases sitting between them. The CDR3 DNA is TGCGCCAGCAGCTTGGCCGGAACTACTGAGGAGACCCAGTACTTC. This gives the protein CASSLAGTTEETQYF.

This clone came up a few times. In the same sample, other DNA sequences code for this CDR3. This chain links TRBV7-9 with TRBJ2-5, with D possibly being TRBD1 (6 bases). With 5 bases removed from V and 2 bases from J, the gap between germline ends came to 9 bases. Germline values: CDR1 SEHNR, CDR2 FQNEAQ (reference sequence). The CDR3 is 13 amino acids. The CDR3 region is CASSRGQQETQYF. Written as DNA, the CDR3 is TGTGCCAGCAGCCGAGGACAGCAAGAGACCCAGTACTTC.

The chain is built from TRBV5-8 and TRBJ1-3, with a possible D match to TRBD1 (5 bases). The length of the CDR3 is 14 residues. Trimming took off 5 bases at V and 4 bases at J, with 13 bases between the two ends. The germline V gene has CDR1 SGHTS and CDR2 YDEGEE. Here the CDR3 reads CASRYGALGNTIYF. CDR3 nucleotides: TGTGCCAGCAGATATGGGGCACTAGGAAACACCATATATTTT.

The genes are TRBV19 and TRBJ2-2, with 7 bases that match TRBD2. This CDR3 is 12 amino acids long. Germline V lookup: CDR1 LNHDA, CDR2 SQIVND (reference sequence). V lost 11 bases to trimming and J lost 6 bases; unmatched junction nucleotides: 6. CDR3 residues: CAVSREAGELFF. The CDR3 bases are TGTGCCGTGTCCCGGGAGGCCGGGGAGCTGTTTTTT. Drawing the rest from reference TRBV19 and TRBJ2-2, the complete variable domain is DGGITQSPKYLFRKEGQNVTLSCEQNLNHDAMYWYRQDPGQGLRLIYYSQIVNDFQKGDIAEGYSVSREKKESFPLTVTSAQKNPTAFYLCAVSREAGELFFGEGSRLTVL.

The chain is built from TRBV18 and TRBJ1-2; D unclear. Germline-derived CDR1 and CDR2 are KGHSH and LQKENI. Deletions cut 0 bases from V and 8 bases from J, with 16 bases between. This CDR3 spans 15 amino acids. CDR3 loop: CASSPPFAPAGGYTF. CDR3 in DNA: TGTGCCAGCTCACCACCTTTCGCCCCGGCGGGAGGCTACACCTTC. The full variable domain, rest sourced from reference TRBV18 and TRBJ1-2, is NAGVMQNPRHLVRRRGQEARLRCSPMKGHSHVYWYRQLPEEGLKFMVYLQKENIIDESGMPKERFSAEFPKEGPSILRIQQVVRGDSAAYFCASSPPFAPAGGYTFGSGTRLTVV.